This TCR beta chain was profiled in a study of graft-versus-host responses after intestinal transplantation. Study conclusions and caveats: GvH clones were found in recipient marrow; some appeared first in ileum or blood. Maximum circulating GvH clone levels tracked with early post-transplant HvG decreases.

Repertoires were generated with immunoSEQ multiplex PCR, while TCRdb's copy carries only in-frame clones and drops some. The sample shows thousands of clones, roughly two thirds of them seen only once. Trimming shortened V by 1 base and J by 7 bases, and 7 bases separated the two germline ends. The CDR3 has 13 amino acids. CDR1 is MGHDK, CDR2 SYGVNS, per germline. A word on this clone: The antigen is not known.

The sequenced sample was PBMCs, obtained approximately 540 days after intestinal transplant. The receptor was derived from a human patient who received an intestinal transplant, so some T cells may come from the graft donor. The J gene is TRBJ1-4, the V gene TRBV25-1; D gene unclear. CDR3 protein: CASSEFNGEKLFF. In nucleotides, the CDR3 is TGTGCCAGCAGTGAATTTAATGGTGAAAAACTGTTTTTT.